The TCR beta chain described here comes from a study of cytomegalovirus exposure and HLA in healthy donors. The study's findings and limits: In vitro work confirmed that three CMV-associated chains recognize CMV antigens.

As regards this clone: The antigen is not known.

Generated by immunoSEQ multiplex PCR, the TCRdb table keeps only in-frame clones and is missing some. The profile shows 80,000 to 90,000 clones, about 96% of them singletons. V was cut by 3 bases and J by 2 bases, with 8 bases left in between. There are 13 residues in the CDR3. Germline assignment: CDR1 SGHNT and CDR2 YYREEE (reference sequence). Separate from the roughly 700-subject first cohort, the approximately 120-subject validation cohort was the one that the donors belonged to. The sample was PBMCs. The sequence derives from a man between 18 and 35 years old in good health and CMV-seronegative. The J gene is TRBJ1-2, the V gene TRBV5-4; D might be TRBD1 (5 bases). DNA for the CDR3: TGTGCCAGCAGCTACGACAGCAACTATGGCTACACCTTC. Translated, it gives CASSYDSNYGYTF.